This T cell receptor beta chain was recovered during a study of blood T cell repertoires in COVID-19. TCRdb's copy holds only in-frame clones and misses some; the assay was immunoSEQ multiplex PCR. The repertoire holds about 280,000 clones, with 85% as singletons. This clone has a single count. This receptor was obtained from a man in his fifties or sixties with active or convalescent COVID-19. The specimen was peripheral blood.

Here the CDR3 reads CASSLGASGTNEQYF. The CDR3 DNA reads as TGTGCCAGCAGTTTGGGGGCTAGCGGGACCAACGAGCAGTACTTC. The rearrangement joins TRBV27 to TRBJ2-7; 9 bases match TRBD2. CDR3 length: 15 amino acids. V shed 3 bases, J shed 5 bases, and the junction held 8 bases outside the gene matches. Germline V gene data show CDR1 as MNHEY and CDR2 as SMNVEV (reference sequence).